This T cell receptor (beta chain) was found in a study of shared clonotypes between healthy human individuals. Study-level background: CD4 naive and memory got three plates each, CD8 naive two, CD8 memory one.

Genomic DNA (from each subset) was split evenly across several immunoSEQ plates. Data came from immunoSEQ multiplex PCR; TCRdb stores just in-frame clones and leaves some out. The table records roughly 2,300,000 clones, about 90% of them present only once. Trimming removed 6 bases at V and 8 bases at J, with 10 bases between. Germline CDR1 DFQATT, CDR2 SNEGSKA (reference sequence). The CDR3 covers 10 residues. The sequenced sample consisted of naive CD4+ T cells from PBMCs. The subset denotes: CD45RA+ positively selected. The receptor comes from a young man in good health. Some clones in this sample may be carry-over from other donors' samples. The gene calls are TRBV20-1 and TRBJ1-2, with D possibly matching TRBD1 (6 bases). The CDR3: CSATDRGYTF. The CDR3 nucleotides read TGCAGTGCCACCGACAGGGGCTACACCTTC.